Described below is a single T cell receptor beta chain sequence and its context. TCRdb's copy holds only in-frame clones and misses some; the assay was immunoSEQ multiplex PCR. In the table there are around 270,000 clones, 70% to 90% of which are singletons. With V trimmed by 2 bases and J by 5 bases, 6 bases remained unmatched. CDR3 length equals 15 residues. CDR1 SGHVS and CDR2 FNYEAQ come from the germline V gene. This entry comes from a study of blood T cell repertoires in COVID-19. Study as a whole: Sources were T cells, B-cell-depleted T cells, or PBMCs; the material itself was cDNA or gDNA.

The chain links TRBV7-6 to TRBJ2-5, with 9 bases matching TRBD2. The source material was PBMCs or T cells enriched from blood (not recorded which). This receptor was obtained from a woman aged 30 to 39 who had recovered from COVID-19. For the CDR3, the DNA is TGTGCCAGCAGCTTATATCCTAGCGGGGACGAGACCCAGTACTTC. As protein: CASSLYPSGDETQYF. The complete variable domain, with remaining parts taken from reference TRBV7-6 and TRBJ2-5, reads GAGVSQSPRYKVTKRGQDVALRCDPISGHVSLYWYRQALGQGPEFLTYFNYEAQQDKSGLPNDRFSAERPEGSISTLTIQRTEQRDSAMYRCASSLYPSGDETQYFGPGTRLLVL.